Following are 27 T cell receptor beta chains from one sample sequenced in a study of T cell repertoires in cytomegalovirus infection (dated by TCRdb to between 2017 and 2020). The antigens these receptors bind are not known. The instrument was an Illumina HiSeq 1500. TCRdb reprocessed the public reads (quality trimming at Q25 with fastp, clone calling with MiXCR) and kept in-frame beta chains. Each entry merges the rows of one CDR3 protein and shows their most common DNA and genes. The sample table contains approximately 990,000 distinct CDR3 sequences; only one count was recorded for about a third of them. The biggest ten clones account for around 15% of the sample. According to the study, the label for this sample's treatment or condition signals: in vitro stimulation with specific CMV peptide epitopes to enrich CMV-specific T cells. The sequencing here drew on cultured CD8+ T cells from PBMCs, taken from culture after CMV antigen stimulation. These TCRs come from a human donor in good health (CMV status not recorded). Some clones in this sample may be carry-over from other donors' samples.

This clonotype was counted at least ten times. The chain couples TRBV3-1 to TRBJ2-1, with D perhaps matching TRBD1 (5 bases). Germline V gene sequence: CDR1 LGHDT, CDR2 YNNKEL (reference sequence). The CDR3 contains 14 residues. V lost 2 bases and J 7 bases, leaving 12 bases between the germline ends. This CDR3 reads CASSQLGARNEQFF. The CDR3 region has the DNA TGTGCCAGCAGCCAATTAGGGGCGCGGAATGAGCAGTTCTTC.

This clonotype showed up many times. The chain links TRBV12-5 to TRBJ1-1; D uncertain. Germline CDR1 and CDR2: LGHNT and FRNRAP. The ends were cut back, 1 base at V and 4 bases at J, with 7 bases in the middle. The CDR3 sequence is 13 residues long. The CDR3 loop is CASGLAVGTEAFF. Here the CDR3 DNA reads TGTGCTAGTGGTTTGGCGGTCGGCACTGAAGCTTTCTTT.

The chain links TRBV7-9 to TRBJ2-7, with D perhaps being TRBD1 or TRBD2 (5 bases each). The germline V gene has CDR1 SEHNR and CDR2 FQNEAQ (reference sequence). V lost 5 bases to trimming and J lost 6 bases, with 11 bases between them. This CDR3 is 12 amino acids long. The CDR3 is CASSHTRGEQYV. Here the CDR3 DNA reads TGTGCCAGCAGCCACACTAGGGGCGAGCAGTACGTC.

This clonotype was counted a few times. V and J are TRBV4-2 and TRBJ2-3; 7 nucleotides line up with TRBD2. The CDR3 loop spans 16 amino acids. Germline CDR1 reads LGHNA; CDR2 reads YNFKEQ. The trim removed 0 bases at V and 4 bases at J, leaving 7 bases unmatched. CDR3 nucleotide sequence: TGTGCCAGCAGCCAAGAGGCAAGCGGGGCAGCAGATACGCAGTATTTT. Translation gives CASSQEASGAADTQYF.

V usage is TRBV24-1 and J usage is TRBJ2-1; TRBD1 agrees at 7 bases. This CDR3 is 15 amino acids long. Germline V lookup: CDR1 KGHDR, CDR2 SFDVKD. The ends lost 3 bases at V and 5 bases at J; junction bases unmatched: 6. CDR3 amino acids: CATSDKGQSDNEQFF. Here the CDR3 DNA reads TGTGCCACCAGTGATAAGGGACAGTCTGACAATGAGCAGTTCTTC.

This clonotype was seen once. Germline and junction disagree at one end, which may indicate a read error. The chain uses TRBV6-1 and TRBJ2-2, with D possibly called TRBD1 or TRBD2 (5 bases each). There are 15 residues in the CDR3. CDR1 is MNHNS and CDR2 is SASEGT in the germline V gene. CDR3 nucleotides: TGTGCCAGTTTGAAGGGCAGGGTCCCCACCGGGAAGCTGTTTTTT. Its protein product is CASLKGRVPTGKLFF.

The rearrangement uses TRBV5-5 and TRBJ1-1, with a possible D match to TRBD1 (5 bases). Trimming pared 0 bases from V and 6 bases from J, leaving 12 bases between. CDR3 length equals 14 residues. Germline V gene sequence: CDR1 SGHKS, CDR2 YYEKEE (reference sequence). The CDR3 DNA reads TGTGCCAGCAGCTTGGTTCCGGGGACGGCTGAAGCTTTCTTT. It codes for CASSLVPGTAEAFF.

This clonotype was found many times. The rearrangement uses TRBV7-3 and TRBJ1-1; TRBD1 might be the D (5 bases). The length of the CDR3 is 15 residues. CDR1 is SGHTA, CDR2 FQGTGA, per germline. V was pared by 5 bases and J by 0 bases, with 13 bases between. CDR3 bases: TGTGCCAGCAGCCTCGGGACGGCTATGAACACTGAAGCTTTCTTT. Translated, it gives CASSLGTAMNTEAFF.

This clonotype was counted between two and nine times. The genes are TRBV28 and TRBJ2-7, with a possible D match to TRBD2 (6 bases). The CDR3 is 17 residues long. V lost 2 bases and J lost 0, with 17 bases in between. CDR1 and CDR2 (germline): MDHEN, SYDVKM. The CDR3 DNA follows: TGTGCCAGCAGTTTAAAAATAGGAGGGGCGCTCTCCTACGAGCAGTACTTC. Amino acid sequence: CASSLKIGGALSYEQYF.

The CDR3 reads CASSEVGQGAGELFF. In DNA form, the CDR3 reads TGTGCCAGCAGTGAAGTGGGGCAGGGGGCCGGGGAGCTGTTTTTT. The V and J genes are TRBV6-1 and TRBJ2-2; 7 positions match TRBD1. The germline V gene encodes CDR1 MNHNS and CDR2 SASEGT. The CDR3 is 15 residues long. V gave up 1 base and J gave up 6 bases; unmatched junction bases: 5.

V is TRBV28 and J is TRBJ2-3; 14 positions match TRBD2. The CDR3 length is 19 residues. Per germline, CDR1 MDHEN and CDR2 SYDVKM. The V segment lost 2 bases and the J segment 2 bases; nucleotides outside the gene matches: 9. The CDR3: CASSLDMPGLAGVTDTQYF. CDR3 sequence (DNA): TGTGCCAGCAGTTTAGACATGCCGGGACTAGCGGGGGTCACAGATACGCAGTATTTT. The full variable domain, in which reference TRBV28 and TRBJ2-3 provide the parts outside the CDR3, is DVKVTQSSRYLVKRTGEKVFLECVQDMDHENMFWYRQDPGLGLRLIYFSYDVKMKEKGDIPEGYSVSREKKERFSLILESASTNQTSMYLCASSLDMPGLAGVTDTQYFGPGTRLTVL.

This clonotype was picked up a small number of times. A read error may produce the germline difference seen at one junction end. J is TRBJ1-1 and V is TRBV7-6, with D uncertain. Germline V gives CDR1 SGHVS, CDR2 FNYEAQ. The CDR3 is 11 residues long. CDR3 DNA: TGTGCCAGCAGCTTGCGTCCCGAGGATTGGTTT. It yields the protein CASSLRPEDWF.

This clonotype occurred a few times. This chain uses TRBV19 with TRBJ1-6; TRBD1 matches at 7 bases. V shed 7 bases and J 0 bases; nucleotides not matched to a gene: 3. From germline, CDR1 is LNHDA and CDR2 SQIVND (reference sequence). The CDR3 sequence is 15 residues long. The CDR3 DNA reads as TGTGCCAGTATGACAGGGAGCTCCTATAATTCACCCCTCCACTTT. It codes for CASMTGSSYNSPLHF.

The chain is built from TRBV12-3 or TRBV12-4 and TRBJ2-2; D assignment may be TRBD1 or TRBD2 (5 bases each). V lost 7 bases and J lost 6, with 21 bases in between. The CDR3 totals 16 residues. Here the CDR3 DNA reads TGTGCCAGCATTCCCGATGGGGGTCATTCCGCCGGGGAGCTGTTTTTT. It encodes CASIPDGGHSAGELFF.

The chain uses TRBV6-5 and TRBJ2-2, with D tentatively TRBD2 (6 bases). The CDR3 totals 13 residues. Germline V gives CDR1 MNHEY, CDR2 SVGAGI. V was pared by 7 bases and J by 4 bases, with 10 bases between. In nucleotides, the CDR3 is TGTGCCAGCATCCTGGGGGGCACCGGGGAGCTGTTTTTT. Protein product: CASILGGTGELFF.

The chain is built from TRBV4-3 and TRBJ2-5; weak D call: TRBD2 (6 bases). Trimming pared 1 base from V and 4 bases from J, leaving 16 bases between. There are 16 residues in the CDR3. Germline lookup yields CDR1 LGHNA and CDR2 YSLEER. CDR3 in amino acids: CASSQAAVLAPETQYF. The CDR3 bases are TGCGCCAGCAGCCAAGCCGCCGTACTAGCTCCAGAGACCCAGTACTTC.

This clonotype came up a few times. This sequence joins TRBV28 and TRBJ2-6; D unclear. The CDR3 runs to 19 residues. Germline-derived CDR1 and CDR2 are MDHEN and SYDVKM. The V end lost 3 bases, the J end lost 0 bases, and 18 bases lay between the germline ends. DNA for the CDR3: TGTGCCAGCAGTTTCCCCCGCGTGCGAATGAGCTCTGGGGCCAACGTCCTGACTTTC. Its translation is CASSFPRVRMSSGANVLTF.

The chain is built from TRBV5-1 and TRBJ1-5; D call uncertain. CDR3 length equals 15 residues. Trimming removed 7 bases from V and 0 bases from J, with 14 bases in between. The germline CDR1 and CDR2 sequences are SGHRS and YFSETQ. The CDR3 is CASRLRWDSNQPQHF. The CDR3 region has the DNA TGCGCCAGCCGCCTGAGGTGGGATAGCAATCAGCCCCAGCATTTT.

This clonotype appeared many times. The chain employs TRBV20-1 and TRBJ2-3, with a weak D call TRBD1 (5 bases). Germline V lookup: CDR1 DFQATT, CDR2 SNEGSKA (reference sequence). The CDR3 runs 16 residues. Trimming shortened V by 1 base and J by 0 bases, and 14 bases separated the two germline ends. The CDR3 sequence is CSARVGRALSTDTQYF. CDR3 DNA: TGCAGTGCTAGAGTTGGCAGGGCCCTAAGCACAGATACGCAGTATTTT.

As concerns this clonotype: Given a much more abundant clone one base away, this may be a read error. Lacking the conserved final phenylalanine or tryptophan, this CDR3 likely reflects a read error. V is TRBV12-3 or TRBV12-4 and J is TRBJ2-3; TRBD1 matches 8 bases. The length of the CDR3 is 15 residues. V was clipped by 6 bases and J by 7 bases; unmatched bases: 12. The CDR3 DNA follows: TGTGCCAGCAGCTACAGGACAGGGACCAGAAATACGCAGTATTCT. Translated: CASSYRTGTRNTQYS.

In this sample, this clonotype turned up a few times. The gene calls are TRBV3-1 and TRBJ2-2; D is perhaps TRBD2 (5 bases). The germline V gene encodes CDR1 LGHDT and CDR2 YNNKEL (reference sequence). V dropped 0 bases and J dropped 0 bases, with 11 bases sitting between them. This CDR3 is 17 amino acids long. The CDR3 reads CASSQDRLLSNTGELFF. Here the CDR3 DNA reads TGTGCCAGCAGCCAAGATCGACTACTTTCGAACACCGGGGAGCTGTTTTTT.

This clonotype was recorded at least ten times. CDR3 in amino acids: CASSLMGDEKLFF. Written as DNA, the CDR3 is TGTGCCAGCAGTCTTATGGGGGATGAAAAACTGTTTTTT. The rearrangement links TRBV7-6 to TRBJ1-4; weak D call: TRBD1 (5 bases). Trimming removed 6 bases at V and 6 bases at J, with 11 bases between. Germline loops: CDR1 SGHVS, CDR2 FNYEAQ. This CDR3 contains 13 residues.

This clonotype was detected only a few times. The V gene is TRBV11-2, the J gene TRBJ1-5; D is unresolved. The CDR3 is 15 residues long. With 1 base removed from V and 3 bases from J, the gap between germline ends came to 10 bases. CDR1 is SGHAT, CDR2 FQNNGV, per germline. For the CDR3, the DNA is TGTGCCAGCAGCTTAGGCGCGGAGTCCAATCAGCCCCAGCATTTT. This sequence encodes CASSLGAESNQPQHF.

CDR3 residues: CASSFWGVDNEQFF. DNA of the CDR3: TGTGCCAGCAGCTTCTGGGGGGTAGACAATGAGCAGTTCTTC. The rearrangement joins TRBV7-3 to TRBJ2-1; D may be TRBD2 (6 bases). Germline CDR1 and CDR2: SGHTA and FQGTGA. This CDR3 region has 14 residues. With 3 bases removed from V and 5 bases from J, the gap between germline ends came to 11 bases.

About this clonotype itself: A much larger clone lies one base from this, so it may be a read error. The chain's CDR3 is CVSSLRFRETQYF. As DNA, the CDR3 is TGTGTCAGCAGCTTAAGGTTTCGTGAGACCCAGTACTTC. The chain employs TRBV7-6 and TRBJ2-5; no reliable D call. The CDR3 contains 13 residues. Per the germline V gene, CDR1 is SGHVS and CDR2 is FNYEAQ. Complete variable domain (other parts from reference TRBV7-6 and TRBJ2-5): GAGVSQSPRYKVTKRGQDVALRCDPISGHVSLYWYRQALGQGPEFLTYFNYEAQQDKSGLPNDRFSAERPEGSISTLTIQRTEQRDSAMYRCVSSLRFRETQYFGPGTRLLVL.

This clonotype was counted ten times or more. This chain links TRBV12-3 or TRBV12-4 with TRBJ2-7; 9 bases agree with TRBD1. V lost 3 bases, J lost 0 bases, and 9 bases stayed unmatched. The CDR3 totals 17 residues. CDR3: CASSFPGQGLSSYEQYF. The CDR3 DNA reads as TGTGCCAGCAGTTTTCCCGGACAGGGGTTGAGCTCCTACGAGCAGTACTTC.

This sequence joins TRBV20-1 and TRBJ1-2, with D uncertain. The germline gives CDR1 DFQATT, CDR2 SNEGSKA (reference sequence). This CDR3 has 12 amino acids. The V end lost 8 bases, the J end lost 3 bases, and 13 bases lay between the germline ends. CDR3 residues: CSPPPLDYGYTF. The CDR3 region has the DNA TGCAGTCCTCCCCCTCTGGACTATGGCTACACCTTC.